This passage covers 16 T cell receptor beta chains from one sample sequenced in a study of T cell responses to AZD1222 COVID-19 vaccine. Assay used: immunoSEQ multiplex PCR; TCRdb lists only in-frame clones, some missing. The sample records more than 70,000 clones, 65% to 90% being singletons. The material sequenced was peripheral blood, taken on day 0 of AZD1222 vaccination. The receptors shown here come from an adult in good health.

This clone was seen more than once but under ten times. V usage is TRBV7-3 and J usage is TRBJ2-5, with D tentatively TRBD2 (5 bases). The CDR3 has 14 residues. V was trimmed by 1 base and J by 5 bases, leaving 11 bases between them. Germline V gene sequence: CDR1 SGHTA, CDR2 FQGTGA. The CDR3 DNA reads as TGTGCCAGCAGCTTAAATCCGGGATCGGAGACCCAGTACTTC. Translated, it gives CASSLNPGSETQYF.

The genes are TRBV7-2 and TRBJ2-6; D not resolved. Germline CDR1 reads SGHTA; CDR2 reads FQGNSA. Trimming stripped 2 bases from V and 0 bases from J, with 17 bases between. The CDR3 spans 19 residues. The CDR3 region has the DNA TGTGCCAGCAGCTTAACTTTCCCCGGCAGAAACTCTGGGGCCAACGTCCTGACTTTC. It translates to CASSLTFPGRNSGANVLTF.

The chain has TRBV5-1 and TRBJ1-1, with D possibly TRBD1 on 6 matching bases. Between the trimmed V and J ends, which lost 4 bases and 3 bases, there was a span of 10 bases. The CDR3 is made up of 13 amino acids. Germline CDR1 reads SGHRS; CDR2 reads YFSETQ. The CDR3 DNA reads as TGCGCCAGCAGCCGTAAGGGGGACACTGAAGCTTTCTTT. Encoded protein: CASSRKGDTEAFF.

The chain has TRBV29-1 and TRBJ1-4; 7 nucleotides agree with TRBD1. This CDR3 region has 12 residues. Trimming took 4 bases from V and 11 from J; bases not matched to a gene: 7. Germline values: CDR1 SQVTM, CDR2 ANQGSEA. In DNA, the CDR3 is TGCAGCGTTGTCGCGACAGGGTGGAAACTGTTTTTT. Translating it yields CSVVATGWKLFF.

This clone has just a few counts. The same CDR3 arises from other DNA sequences in this sample as well. The chain employs TRBV5-1 and TRBJ2-1, with 10 nucleotides matching TRBD1. Germline CDR1 and CDR2: SGHRS and YFSETQ. There are 15 residues in the CDR3. V trimming: 4 bases; J trimming: 2 bases; junction bases outside the gene matches: 3. CDR3 sequence (DNA): TGCGCCAGCAGCCCGGGACAGGGGACCTACAATGAGCAGTTCTTC. This gives the protein CASSPGQGTYNEQFF.

The chain uses TRBV14 and TRBJ1-5; 9 bases are a match to TRBD1. Per the germline V gene, CDR1 is SGHDN and CDR2 is FVKESK. With V trimmed by 6 bases and J by 6 bases, 9 bases remained unmatched. The CDR3 spans 15 residues. The CDR3, as DNA: TGTGCCAGCAGGCCGGGACAGGGTAACGGTCAGCCCCAGCATTTT. Translation: CASRPGQGNGQPQHF.

A few counts support this clone. The gene calls are TRBV27 and TRBJ1-2; D not resolved. This CDR3 spans 14 amino acids. Per the germline V gene, CDR1 is MNHEY and CDR2 is SMNVEV (reference sequence). The V and J ends lost 6 bases and 8 bases respectively, with 19 bases between them. CDR3 residues: CASSGGHPLRGYTF. The CDR3 DNA sequence: TGTGCCAGCAGCGGTGGGCACCCGTTGAGGGGCTACACCTTC.

The gene calls are TRBV15 and TRBJ2-3; TRBD2 aligns across 13 bases. The CDR3 has 16 residues. The germline V gene encodes CDR1 LNHNV and CDR2 YYDKDF (reference sequence). Losses at the gene ends were 4 bases for V and 5 bases for J; bases not matched to a gene: 6. Written as DNA, the CDR3 is TGTGCCACCAGCAAAGGGACTAGCGGGACGGGAGATACGCAGTATTTT. The encoded protein is CATSKGTSGTGDTQYF.

The chain employs TRBV18 and TRBJ2-7; 7 nucleotides match TRBD1. The ends lost 3 bases at V and 3 bases at J; junction bases unmatched: 5. Germline CDR1 is KGHSH and CDR2 is LQKENI. The CDR3 spans 14 residues. The CDR3 bases are TGTGCCAGCTCACCTGGACAGGTATACTACGAGCAGTACTTC. Translating gives CASSPGQVYYEQYF.

The V gene is TRBV4-3, the J gene TRBJ1-5; D remains unclear. Germline-derived CDR1 and CDR2 are LGHNA and YSLEER. Trimming took 0 bases from V and 1 from J, leaving 7 bases between them. CDR3 size: 15 residues. The CDR3 spells CASSQDGGSNQPQHF. CDR3 DNA: TGCGCCAGCAGCCAAGATGGAGGGAGCAATCAGCCCCAGCATTTT.

V usage is TRBV5-1 and J usage is TRBJ1-2, with D uncertain. Trimming took off 1 base at V and 6 bases at J, with 10 bases between the two ends. Germline CDR1 SGHRS, CDR2 YFSETQ. The CDR3 spans 13 residues. CDR3 DNA sequence: TGCGCCAGCAGCTTGTCTGGGAGGGATGGCTACACCTTC. Residues: CASSLSGRDGYTF.

This rearrangement joins TRBV27 to TRBJ1-5, with TRBD1 identical over 8 bases. Germline trimming cut 7 bases from V and 8 bases from J; bases unmatched to any gene: 7. The CDR3 covers 13 residues. Germline V gene lookup returns CDR1 MNHEY and CDR2 SMNVEV (reference sequence). The CDR3 DNA reads TGTGCCAGCAAAGGACAGGGCCAAAAGCCCCAGCATTTT. Its translation is CASKGQGQKPQHF.

The chain combines TRBV11-3 with TRBJ2-5; D unclear. Germline V lookup: CDR1 SGHNT, CDR2 YENEEA. This CDR3 is built from 14 residues. V dropped 2 bases and J dropped 3 bases, with 10 bases sitting between them. CDR3 in DNA: TGTGCCAGCAGCTTATCCTCCCCCGAAGAGACCCAGTACTTC. Its protein product is CASSLSSPEETQYF. The whole variable domain, filled in from reference TRBV11-3 and TRBJ2-5, reads EAGVVQSPRYKIIEKKQPVAFWCNPISGHNTLYWYLQNLGQGPELLIRYENEEAVDDSQLPKDRFSAERLKGVDSTLKIQPAELGDSAVYLCASSLSSPEETQYFGPGTRLLVL.

The CDR3: CASSPGAYEQYF. CDR3 nucleotide sequence: TGTGCCAGCAGCCCCGGTGCGTACGAGCAGTACTTC. This sequence joins TRBV9 and TRBJ2-7, with no clear D. With 4 bases removed from V and 4 bases from J, the gap between germline ends came to 9 bases. The CDR3 spans 12 residues. From germline, CDR1 is SGDLS and CDR2 YYNGEE.

The chain combines TRBV6-1 with TRBJ2-5; no firm D call. The CDR3 totals 17 residues. Trimming removed 0 bases at V and 2 bases at J, with 16 bases between. CDR1 is MNHNS, CDR2 SASEGT, per germline. The chain's CDR3 is CASSEARYYSSQETQYF. The CDR3 nucleotides are TGTGCCAGCAGTGAAGCGCGGTATTACAGTTCTCAAGAGACCCAGTACTTC.

The V and J genes are TRBV7-2 and TRBJ2-3; 9 bases match TRBD2. The CDR3 is 16 residues long. V gave up 1 base and J gave up 6 bases; unmatched junction bases: 8. Germline lookup yields CDR1 SGHTA and CDR2 FQGNSA. This CDR3 is CASSLVPSGNRDTQYF. CDR3 DNA sequence: TGTGCCAGCAGCTTAGTTCCTAGCGGGAACCGCGATACGCAGTATTTT.